This is a list of T cell receptor beta chains from one sample in a study of beta chain features in type 1 diabetes. The method was immunoSEQ multiplex PCR; TCRdb's version includes in-frame clones alone and lacks a portion of them. The data show hundreds of thousands of clones, 15% seen once. Sequenced: naive CD4+ T cells from blood. The source of these receptors is a young man in good health. CDR3s include the opening cysteine and the closing phenylalanine or tryptophan. Each record gives: CDR3 length, D gene, J gene, clone size, V gene, CDR3 protein, CDR3 DNA. D genes are given only for firm matches. Not every row has a clone size; where given, it reads once, few, many or a size class.

13 TRBD1 TRBJ2-1 few TRBV29-1 CSVRTGPEFVQFF TGCAGCGTAAGGACAGGGCCCGAGTTTGTTCAGTTCTTC
14 TRBD1 TRBJ1-2 many TRBV10-3 CAISENRGNYGYTF TGTGCCATCAGTGAGAACAGGGGGAACTATGGCTACACCTTC
14 NA TRBJ2-6 NA TRBV7-9 CASRDRTGANVLTF TGTGCCAGCAGAGACAGGACTGGGGCCAACGTCCTGACTTTC
14 NA TRBJ1-1 NA TRBV9 CASSVSPTRGGAFF TGTGCCAGCAGCGTTAGCCCAACCCGGGGGGGAGCTTTCTTT
13 NA TRBJ2-2 NA TRBV11-3 CASSPTPAGELFF TGTGCCAGCAGCCCCACACCCGCCGGGGAGCTGTTTTTT
14 TRBD2 TRBJ2-7 NA TRBV29-1 CSAFLLAGPYEQYF TGCAGCGCTTTTTTACTAGCGGGGCCCTACGAGCAGTACTTC
15 TRBD1 TRBJ1-1 NA TRBV25-1 CASSDPGTGNTEAFF TGTGCCAGCAGTGACCCCGGGACAGGGAACACTGAAGCTTTCTTT
14 NA TRBJ2-1 NA TRBV4-3 CASSPQPFDNEQFF TGCGCCAGCAGCCCCCAGCCCTTTGACAATGAGCAGTTCTTC
15 NA TRBJ1-3 few TRBV10-3 CAISPRTASGNTIYF TGTGCCATCAGCCCTCGGACAGCTTCTGGAAACACCATATATTTT
14 NA TRBJ1-2 few TRBV18 CASSPPGRDYGYTF TGTGCCAGCTCACCACCGGGGAGGGATTATGGCTACACCTTC
11 NA TRBJ1-2 NA TRBV20-1 CSARHGFGYTF TGCAGTGCTAGACACGGATTTGGCTACACCTTC
13 NA TRBJ1-2 NA TRBV25-1 CASRGLSAPGYTF TGTGCCAGCAGGGGGTTGTCAGCACCTGGCTACACCTTC
14 NA TRBJ2-7 few TRBV19 CASKSLGSRNEQYF TGTGCCAGTAAGTCTCTAGGGTCCCGTAACGAGCAGTACTTC
13 NA TRBJ2-1 few TRBV28 CASSSGAYNEQFF TGTGCCAGCAGTTCGGGAGCTTACAATGAGCAGTTCTTC
17 NA TRBJ2-1 NA TRBV5-6 CASSQIGHKSSYNEQFF TGTGCCAGCAGTCAAATAGGACATAAAAGCTCCTACAATGAGCAGTTCTTC
14 NA TRBJ1-4 NA TRBV14 CASSPDSLRWKLFF TGTGCCAGCAGCCCGGACTCGCTACGGTGGAAACTGTTTTTT
15 TRBD1 TRBJ1-1 NA TRBV7-2 CASSFTGGLNTEAFF TGTGCCAGCAGCTTCACAGGGGGCCTGAACACTGAAGCTTTCTTT
14 NA TRBJ2-7 NA TRBV28 CASSLGDNSYEQYF TGTGCCAGCAGTTTAGGGGACAACTCCTACGAGCAGTACTTC
11 NA TRBJ1-5 NA TRBV20-1 CSALNPPPQHF TGCAGTGCTCTTAATCCCCCGCCCCAGCATTTT
13 NA TRBJ1-2 NA TRBV27 CASSSRGFRGYTF TGTGCCAGCAGTTCAAGGGGCTTTCGTGGCTACACCTTC
15 NA TRBJ1-2 NA TRBV9 CASTGGREAYYGYTF TGTGCCAGCACCGGTGGGAGGGAAGCGTACTATGGCTACACCTTC
15 NA TRBJ2-1 NA TRBV6-1 CASSGGSTGDNEQFF TGTGCCAGCAGTGGAGGGTCGACAGGTGACAATGAGCAGTTCTTC
19 TRBD1 TRBJ2-6 NA TRBV2 CASSETRDRGLSGANVLTF TGTGCCAGCAGCGAGACCCGGGACAGGGGCCTCTCTGGGGCCAACGTCCTGACTTTC